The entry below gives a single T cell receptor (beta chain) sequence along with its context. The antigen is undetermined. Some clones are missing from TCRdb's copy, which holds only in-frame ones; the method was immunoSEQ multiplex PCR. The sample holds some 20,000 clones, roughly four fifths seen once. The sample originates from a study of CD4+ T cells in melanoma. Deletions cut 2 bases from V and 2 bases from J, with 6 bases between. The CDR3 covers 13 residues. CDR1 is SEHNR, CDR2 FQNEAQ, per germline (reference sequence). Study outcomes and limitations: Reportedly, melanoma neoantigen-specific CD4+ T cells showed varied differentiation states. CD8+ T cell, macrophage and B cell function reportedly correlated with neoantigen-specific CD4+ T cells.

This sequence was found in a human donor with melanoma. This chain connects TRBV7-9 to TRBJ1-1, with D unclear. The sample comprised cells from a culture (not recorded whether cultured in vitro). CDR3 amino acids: CASSLNSNTEAFF. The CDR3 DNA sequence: TGTGCCAGCAGCTTAAACAGCAACACTGAAGCTTTCTTT.